The 14 T cell receptor beta chains below come from one sample, sequenced in a study of Graves' ophthalmopathy and Graves' hyperthyroidism. TCR beta CDR3 regions were amplified from RNA transcripts. HTBI primers served in a first-round RT-PCR, which a second-round multiplex PCR followed. Using its own MiXCR run on the multiplex PCR reads, TCRdb lists one record per CDR3 protein. The table lists 650,000 to 900,000 distinct CDR3 sequences, 40% of them singletons. Source material: peripheral blood. The receptor set was obtained from an adult man with Graves' ophthalmopathy.

This clonotype was recorded a few times. This chain uses TRBV7-9 with TRBJ1-4; no definite D call. The CDR3 contains 14 residues. The V end was cut by 6 bases, the J end by 3 bases, with 11 bases between. CDR1 is SEHNR and CDR2 is FQNEAQ in the germline V gene (reference sequence). CDR3 nucleotides: TGTGCCAGCAGTCGACCTGGGGCTAATGAAAAACTGTTTTTT. It is translated as CASSRPGANEKLFF.

This clonotype was detected only a few times. No conserved phenylalanine or tryptophan ends this CDR3, so it is likely a read error. The chain uses TRBV7-9 and TRBJ2-5, with unresolved D. The CDR3 totals 13 residues. Trimming removed 4 bases from V and 5 bases from J, with 11 bases in between. Germline V lookup: CDR1 SEHNR, CDR2 FQNEAQ (reference sequence). The CDR3 DNA sequence: TGTGCCAGCAGCTCCCTTAGTTCGGAGACCCAGTACCTC. As protein: CASSSLSSETQYL.

The chain combines TRBV29-1 with TRBJ1-2; 7 bases are shared with TRBD1. This CDR3 region has 13 residues. The V and J ends lost 8 bases and 5 bases, in that order; junction bases with no gene match: 11. Germline V gives CDR1 SQVTM, CDR2 ANQGSEA. DNA of the CDR3: TGCAGCCCGTCCTCCGGGACAGCTTATGGCTACACCTTC. The encoded protein is CSPSSGTAYGYTF.

V and J are TRBV7-8 and TRBJ2-2, with TRBD2 identical over 7 bases. The V gene's germline CDR1 is SGHVS and CDR2 FQNEAQ. The ends lost 2 bases at V and 4 bases at J; junction bases unmatched: 7. CDR3 size: 16 residues. The CDR3 nucleotides read TGTGCCAGCAGCTTAATGGGGGGGGTCACCACCGGGGAGCTGTTTTTT. Its protein is CASSLMGGVTTGELFF.

The genes are TRBV10-3 and TRBJ1-1, with D hard to call. V was clipped by 2 bases and J by 4 bases, with 11 bases between them. This CDR3 is 14 amino acids long. Germline V gene sequence: CDR1 ENHRY, CDR2 SYGVKD. CDR3 DNA sequence: TGTGCCATCAGTGAGATAGGCATGGGCACTGAAGCTTTCTTT. Translated: CAISEIGMGTEAFF.

The rearrangement joins TRBV29-1 to TRBJ2-3; 7 bases fit TRBD1. J gave up 2 bases and V 4 bases, and 6 bases lay outside the gene matches. The CDR3 extends over 14 amino acids. CDR1 and CDR2 (germline): SQVTM, ANQGSEA. The CDR3 DNA follows: TGCAGCGTTGGGGGCAGGGGGATCACAGATACGCAGTATTTT. Encoded protein: CSVGGRGITDTQYF.

This chain connects TRBV20-1 to TRBJ2-7, with D possibly TRBD2 on 6 matching bases. CDR3 size: 14 residues. Germline V gives CDR1 DFQATT, CDR2 SNEGSKA (reference sequence). Trimming took 3 bases from V and 4 from J, leaving 16 bases between them. Here the CDR3 reads CSARVRSGRYEQYF. CDR3 sequence (DNA): TGCAGTGCTAGGGTCCGTAGCGGACGATACGAGCAGTACTTC.

The chain couples TRBV5-1 to TRBJ2-7, with a possible D match to TRBD1 (5 bases). Trimming left V 0 bases short and J 3 bases short, with 10 bases between. The germline CDR1 and CDR2 sequences are SGHRS and YFSETQ. CDR3 length equals 14 residues. In DNA form, the CDR3 reads TGCGCCAGCAGCTTGGATAGCCAGGGCTACGAGCAGTACTTC. As protein: CASSLDSQGYEQYF.

This clonotype appeared a few times. This chain joins TRBV20-1 and TRBJ1-5; TRBD1 agrees at 7 bases. Unmatched junction bases numbered 2, after V lost 2 bases and J lost 1 base. In germline, CDR1 is DFQATT, CDR2 SNEGSKA (reference sequence). CDR3 length equals 14 residues. DNA for the CDR3: TGCAGTGCTAGATCAGGGGGGAGCAATCAGCCCCAGCATTTT. It yields the protein CSARSGGSNQPQHF.

In its sample, this clonotype was seen many times. The chain carries TRBV7-9 and TRBJ1-5, with TRBD1 matching 7 bases. V shed 4 bases and J 1 base; nucleotides not matched to a gene: 4. Germline V gives CDR1 SEHNR, CDR2 FQNEAQ (reference sequence). The CDR3 is 15 amino acids. The CDR3: CASSSNRGSNQPQHF. DNA for the CDR3: TGTGCCAGCAGCTCGAACAGGGGAAGCAATCAGCCCCAGCATTTT. The full variable domain, rest sourced from reference TRBV7-9 and TRBJ1-5, is DTGVSQNPRHKITKRGQNVTFRCDPISEHNRLYWYRQTLGQGPEFLTYFQNEAQLEKSRLLSDRFSAERPKGSFSTLEIQRTEQGDSAMYLCASSSNRGSNQPQHFGDGTRLSIL.

This clonotype was observed a handful of times. The V and J genes are TRBV25-1 and TRBJ1-6; TRBD1 agrees at 8 bases. Germline loops: CDR1 MGHDK, CDR2 SYGVNS. The CDR3 loop spans 15 amino acids. V dropped 4 bases and J dropped 10; count of bases not matched to a gene: 9. The DNA of the CDR3 is TGTGCCAGCAGTGGAGGACAGGGCGAAAGATCACCCCTCCACTTT. Residues: CASSGGQGERSPLHF.

This clonotype was observed at least ten times. This chain links TRBV10-3 with TRBJ1-2; 10 bases line up with TRBD1. This CDR3 has 16 residues. Germline V gives CDR1 ENHRY, CDR2 SYGVKD. V lost 6 bases to trimming and J lost 6 bases; unmatched junction nucleotides: 13. CDR3 loop: CAIRLGQGSQADGYTF. In DNA form, the CDR3 reads TGTGCCATCAGGCTGGGACAGGGGAGTCAGGCGGATGGCTACACCTTC.

J is TRBJ2-3 and V is TRBV2, with a weak D call TRBD2 (7 bases). Trimming took off 3 bases at V and 4 bases at J, with 11 bases between the two ends. This CDR3 contains 14 residues. Germline lookup yields CDR1 SNHLY and CDR2 FYNNEI. CDR3: CASSEGGPPDTQYF. As DNA, the CDR3 is TGTGCCAGCAGTGAGGGGGGGCCCCCAGATACGCAGTATTTT.

This clonotype has just a few counts. This sequence joins TRBV5-1 and TRBJ2-2; D not resolved. Between the trimmed V and J ends, which lost 2 bases and 5 bases, there was a span of 10 bases. CDR3 length: 14 residues. Germline-derived CDR1 and CDR2 are SGHRS and YFSETQ. Here the CDR3 DNA reads TGCGCCAGCAGCTTCGAAGACGGGACCGGGGAGCTGTTTTTT. This codes for CASSFEDGTGELFF.